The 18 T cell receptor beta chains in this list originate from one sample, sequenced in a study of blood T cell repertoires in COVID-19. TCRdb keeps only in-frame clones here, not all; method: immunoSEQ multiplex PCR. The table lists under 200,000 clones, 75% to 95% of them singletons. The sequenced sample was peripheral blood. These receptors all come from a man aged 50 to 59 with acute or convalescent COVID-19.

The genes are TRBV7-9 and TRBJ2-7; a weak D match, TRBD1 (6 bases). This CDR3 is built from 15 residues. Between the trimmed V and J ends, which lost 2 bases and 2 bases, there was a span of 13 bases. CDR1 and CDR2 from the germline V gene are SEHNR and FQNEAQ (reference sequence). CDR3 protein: CASSLTKDRPYEQYV. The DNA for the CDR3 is TGTGCCAGCAGCTTAACAAAGGACAGACCCTACGAGCAGTACGTC.

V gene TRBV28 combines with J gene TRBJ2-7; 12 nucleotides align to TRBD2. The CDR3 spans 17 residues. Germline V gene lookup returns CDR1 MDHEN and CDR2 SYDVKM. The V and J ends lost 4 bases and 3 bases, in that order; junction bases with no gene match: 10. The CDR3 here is CASSSRGPGLAGYEQYF. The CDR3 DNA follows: TGTGCCAGCAGTTCCCGAGGTCCGGGACTAGCGGGCTACGAGCAGTACTTC. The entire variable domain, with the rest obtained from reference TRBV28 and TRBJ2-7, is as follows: DVKVTQSSRYLVKRTGEKVFLECVQDMDHENMFWYRQDPGLGLRLIYFSYDVKMKEKGDIPEGYSVSREKKERFSLILESASTNQTSMYLCASSSRGPGLAGYEQYFGPGTRLTVT.

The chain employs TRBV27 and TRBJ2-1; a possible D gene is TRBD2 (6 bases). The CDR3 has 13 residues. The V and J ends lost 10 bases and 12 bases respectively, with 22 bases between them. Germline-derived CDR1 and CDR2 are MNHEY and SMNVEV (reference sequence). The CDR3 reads CATQGGIQGGQFF. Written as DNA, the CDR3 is TGTGCCACGCAAGGCGGGATCCAGGGAGGGCAGTTCTTC.

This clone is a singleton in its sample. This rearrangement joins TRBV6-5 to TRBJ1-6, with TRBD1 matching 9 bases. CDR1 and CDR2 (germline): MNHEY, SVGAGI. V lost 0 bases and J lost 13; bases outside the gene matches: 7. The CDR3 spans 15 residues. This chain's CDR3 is CASSYSGTGSNPLHF. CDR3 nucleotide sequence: TGTGCCAGCAGTTACTCTGGGACAGGGTCTAACCCCCTCCACTTT.

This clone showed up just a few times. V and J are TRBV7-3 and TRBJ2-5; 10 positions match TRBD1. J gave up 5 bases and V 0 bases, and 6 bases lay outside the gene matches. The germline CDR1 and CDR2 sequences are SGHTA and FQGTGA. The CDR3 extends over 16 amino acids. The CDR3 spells CASSLTGTGASETQYF. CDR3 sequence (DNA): TGTGCCAGCAGCTTAACCGGGACAGGGGCTTCTGAGACCCAGTACTTC.

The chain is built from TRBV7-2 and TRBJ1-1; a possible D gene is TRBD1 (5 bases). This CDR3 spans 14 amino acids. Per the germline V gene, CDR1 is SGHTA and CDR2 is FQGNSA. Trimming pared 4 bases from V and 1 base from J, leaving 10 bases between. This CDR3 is CASSSAGGNTEAFF. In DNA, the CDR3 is TGTGCCAGCAGCTCGGCGGGGGGGAACACTGAAGCTTTCTTT.

The chain's CDR3 is CASSTDRNTEAFF. The CDR3 DNA reads TGTGCCAGCAGCACCGACAGAAACACTGAAGCTTTCTTT. The chain is built from TRBV11-2 and TRBJ1-1; a possible D gene is TRBD1 (5 bases). V lost 5 bases to trimming and J lost 2 bases, with 9 bases between them. Germline CDR1 and CDR2: SGHAT and FQNNGV. The CDR3 sequence is 13 residues long.

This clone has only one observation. The CDR3 sequence is CSVPGTGAYEQYF. The DNA for the CDR3 is TGCAGCGTTCCCGGGACAGGGGCCTACGAGCAGTACTTC. The chain combines TRBV29-1 with TRBJ2-7, with 10 bases matching TRBD1. The junction had 3 bases not matched to a gene; V was cut back by 5 bases and J by 2 bases. Germline CDR1 and CDR2: SQVTM and ANQGSEA. This CDR3 contains 13 residues.

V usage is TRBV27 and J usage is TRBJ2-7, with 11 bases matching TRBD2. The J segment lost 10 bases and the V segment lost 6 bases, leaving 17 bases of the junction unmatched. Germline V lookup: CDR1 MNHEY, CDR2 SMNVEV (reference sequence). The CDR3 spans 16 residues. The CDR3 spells CASRQGPIGLAGFQYF. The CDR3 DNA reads TGTGCCAGCAGGCAAGGACCGATCGGACTAGCGGGTTTCCAGTACTTC.

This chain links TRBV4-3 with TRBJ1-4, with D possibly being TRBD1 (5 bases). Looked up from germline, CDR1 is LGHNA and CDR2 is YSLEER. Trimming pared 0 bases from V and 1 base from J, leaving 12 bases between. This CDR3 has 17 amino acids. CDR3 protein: CASSQDLWQGTNEKLFF. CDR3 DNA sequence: TGCGCCAGCAGCCAAGATTTGTGGCAGGGAACTAATGAAAAACTGTTTTTT.

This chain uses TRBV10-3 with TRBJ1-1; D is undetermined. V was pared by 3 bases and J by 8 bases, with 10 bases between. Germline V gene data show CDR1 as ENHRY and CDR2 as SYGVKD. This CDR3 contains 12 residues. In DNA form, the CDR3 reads TGTGCCATCAGTGAATCAGGTCTCGAAGCTTTCTTT. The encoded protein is CAISESGLEAFF.

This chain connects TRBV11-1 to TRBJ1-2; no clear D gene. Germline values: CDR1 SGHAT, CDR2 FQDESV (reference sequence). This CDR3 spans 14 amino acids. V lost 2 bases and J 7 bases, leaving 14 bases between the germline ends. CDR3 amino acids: CASSLHPGPGGYTF. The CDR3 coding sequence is TGTGCCAGCAGCTTACATCCGGGTCCTGGTGGCTACACCTTC.

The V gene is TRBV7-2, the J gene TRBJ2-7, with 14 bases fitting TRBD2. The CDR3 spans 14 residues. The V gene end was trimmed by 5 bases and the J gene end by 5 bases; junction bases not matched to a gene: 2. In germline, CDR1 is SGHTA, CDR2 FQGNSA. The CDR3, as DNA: TGTGCCAGCAGCAAGGGACTAGCGGGAGACGAGCAGTACTTC. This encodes CASSKGLAGDEQYF.

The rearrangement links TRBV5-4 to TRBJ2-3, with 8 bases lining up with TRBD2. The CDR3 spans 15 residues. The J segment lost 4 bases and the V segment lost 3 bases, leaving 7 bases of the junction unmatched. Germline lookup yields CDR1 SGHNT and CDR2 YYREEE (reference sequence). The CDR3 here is CASSWASGSSDTQYF. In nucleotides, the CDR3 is TGTGCCAGCAGCTGGGCGAGCGGGAGTTCAGATACGCAGTATTTT.

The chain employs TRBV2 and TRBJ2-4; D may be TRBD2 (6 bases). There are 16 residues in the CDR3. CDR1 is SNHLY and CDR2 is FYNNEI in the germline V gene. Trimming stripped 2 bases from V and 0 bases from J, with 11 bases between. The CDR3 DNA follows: TGTGCCAGCAGTGAAACAGGCGGGGAAGCCAAAAACATTCAGTACTTC. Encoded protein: CASSETGGEAKNIQYF.

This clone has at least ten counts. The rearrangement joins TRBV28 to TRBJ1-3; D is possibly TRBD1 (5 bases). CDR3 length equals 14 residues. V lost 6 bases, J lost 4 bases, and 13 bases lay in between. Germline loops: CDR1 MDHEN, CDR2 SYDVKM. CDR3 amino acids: CASSGPGRGNTIYF. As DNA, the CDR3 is TGTGCCAGCAGCGGTCCAGGGAGGGGAAACACCATATATTTT.

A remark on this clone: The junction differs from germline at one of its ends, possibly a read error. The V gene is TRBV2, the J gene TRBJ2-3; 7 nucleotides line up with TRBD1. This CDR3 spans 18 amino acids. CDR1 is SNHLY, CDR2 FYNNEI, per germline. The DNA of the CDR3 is TGTGCCAGCAGGGAAGGCTCTTATTGGCAGGGGGTCCCAGATACGCAGTATTTT. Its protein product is CASREGSYWQGVPDTQYF.

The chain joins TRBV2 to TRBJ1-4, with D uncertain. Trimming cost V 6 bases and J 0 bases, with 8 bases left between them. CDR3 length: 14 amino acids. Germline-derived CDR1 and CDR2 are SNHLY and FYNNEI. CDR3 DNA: TGTGCCAGCAGGCCCAGTGCAACTAATGAAAAACTGTTTTTT. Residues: CASRPSATNEKLFF.